This T cell receptor beta chain derives from a study of cytomegalovirus exposure and HLA in healthy donors. Study-level results: When a later analysis was performed, an Asian-associated ancestry cluster reportedly had fewer N-insertions than the approximately 690-donor mean. Using a false discovery rate of 0.05, a later analysis showed that approximately 16,000 TCR beta sequences were associated with HLA alleles. There were some V segments, including TRBV6-2 and TRBV6-3, excluded as indistinguishable.

The PCR used 60 Vbeta and 13 Jbeta primers. Method: immunoSEQ multiplex PCR; TCRdb's copy keeps in-frame clones and lacks some. The sample holds roughly 130,000 clones, 80% seen once. From germline, CDR1 is SGHDT and CDR2 YYEEEE. The V gene end was trimmed by 1 base and the J gene end by 4 bases; junction bases not matched to a gene: 5. The CDR3 has 15 residues. This clone was picked up a small number of times. Its cognate antigen is unknown. The rearrangement uses TRBV5-6 and TRBJ2-7, with 10 bases matching TRBD2. Input material: PBMCs. The sequence derives from a man aged 25 to 40 in good health and CMV-seronegative. The CDR3 sequence is CASSLKREGLYEQYF. CDR3 DNA: TGTGCCAGCAGCTTGAAGCGGGAGGGCCTTTACGAGCAGTACTTC.